The T cell receptor beta chain under discussion was sequenced for a study of identical twins. Findings and limits, study-wide: The study found excess low generation probability among twin-shared out-of-frame alpha sequences. Not following the same donors, the study drew its conclusions from cross-sectional statistical analysis.

This clonotype turned up a few times. Antigen unknown. TCRdb ran MiXCR on the 5' RACE reads and lists one entry per CDR3 protein. This table holds 690,000 or so distinct CDR3 sequences, about 9.4% found once. This CDR3 spans 14 amino acids. CDR1 DFQATT and CDR2 SNEGSKA come from the germline V gene (reference sequence). Trimming stripped 3 bases from V and 0 bases from J, with 8 bases between. In addition, the sample was reused for a study of yellow fever vaccine responses in identical twins. That investigation notes: Twins' T cell vaccine responses reportedly looked partly convergent, partly personalized.

Sequencing used PBMCs. The clonotype originates from a woman aged 18 to 35 in good health. The rearrangement links TRBV20-1 to TRBJ1-4; D not resolved. This chain's CDR3 is CSARKTTTNEKLFF. The CDR3 DNA is TGCAGTGCTAGGAAGACTACAACTAATGAAAAACTGTTTTTT.